The 27 T cell receptor beta chains below all came from one sample that was sequenced in a study of graft-versus-host responses after intestinal transplantation (dated by TCRdb to the early 2020s). Read against the paper, the sample's time point label means: cells obtained before transplantation from donor or recipient. Antigens for these TCRs are unknown. Libraries were constructed by the immunoSEQ multiplex PCR assay. As stored in TCRdb, this immuneACCESS dataset retains in-frame rearrangements with V and J assigned. A fraction of the clones does not appear; measured against another copy, unresolved V genes explain less than half of the discrepancy, and the remainder lacks a known reason. A total of 84,000 or so clones appear in this sample, over 85% of them only once. Clones ranked in the top ten supply about 0.3% of the sample. The sample consisted of unstimulated CD4+ T cells sorted from spleen or lymph node cells, taken before intestinal transplant. These receptors originate from a human donor who received an intestinal transplant.

The gene calls are TRBV5-4 and TRBJ1-6; perhaps TRBD1 as D (6 bases). Germline assignment: CDR1 SGHNT and CDR2 YYREEE (reference sequence). The CDR3 runs to 15 residues. V lost 2 bases and J lost 6, with 12 bases in between. The CDR3: CASSFSGTTNSPLHF. The CDR3 DNA reads TGTGCCAGCAGCTTCTCCGGGACAACTAATTCACCCCTCCACTTT.

The V and J genes are TRBV30 and TRBJ2-1; 10 bases line up with TRBD2. From germline, CDR1 is GTSNPN and CDR2 SVGIG (reference sequence). V was clipped by 0 bases and J by 14 bases; unmatched bases: 7. The CDR3 runs to 13 residues. CDR3 coding DNA: TGTGCCTGGAGTGTATTAGCGGGAGGTCAGGAGTTCTTC. The encoded protein is CAWSVLAGGQEFF. Full variable domain (rest looked up from reference TRBV30 and TRBJ2-1): SQTIHQWPATLVQPVGSPLSLECTVEGTSNPNLYWYRQAAGRGLQLLFYSVGIGQISSEVPQNLSASRPQDRQFILSSKKLLLSDSGFYLCAWSVLAGGQEFFGPGTRLTVL.

The J gene is TRBJ1-1, the V gene TRBV6-5; no firm D call. Germline V gives CDR1 MNHEY, CDR2 SVGAGI. Trimming shortened V by 6 bases and J by 0 bases, and 8 bases separated the two germline ends. The CDR3 sequence is 13 residues long. The CDR3 DNA reads as TGTGCCAGCAGGAGTCGAATGAACACTGAAGCTTTCTTT. Encoded protein: CASRSRMNTEAFF.

The chain couples TRBV30 to TRBJ1-1; D possibly corresponds to TRBD1 (5 bases). V lost 0 bases and J lost 8, with 13 bases in between. Germline CDR1 and CDR2: GTSNPN and SVGIG (reference sequence). This CDR3 has 13 residues. The CDR3: CAWSVGQGGEAFF. As DNA, the CDR3 is TGTGCCTGGAGTGTAGGGCAGGGAGGGGAAGCTTTCTTT.

The chain couples TRBV6-1 to TRBJ2-2; D perhaps matches TRBD2 (5 bases). The germline V and J ends were trimmed by 5 bases and 3 bases, with 10 bases remaining between them. CDR3 length equals 14 residues. Germline V gene lookup returns CDR1 MNHNS and CDR2 SASEGT. For the CDR3, the DNA is TGTGCCAGCAGTCCCTCGGGGTACACCGGGGAGCTGTTTTTT. It is translated as CASSPSGYTGELFF.

V and J are TRBV5-1 and TRBJ2-7; TRBD2 agrees at 8 bases. Germline V gene lookup returns CDR1 SGHRS and CDR2 YFSETQ. V shed 3 bases, J shed 0 bases, and the junction held 5 bases outside the gene matches. The CDR3 is made up of 15 amino acids. This CDR3 reads CASSSSGGSSYEQYF. The CDR3 coding sequence is TGCGCCAGCAGCTCCAGCGGGGGCAGCTCCTACGAGCAGTACTTC.

This clone was seen only once. V gene TRBV6-1 combines with J gene TRBJ1-6; 7 bases fit TRBD1. V shed 5 bases, J shed 7 bases, and the junction held 8 bases outside the gene matches. Germline V CDR1 and CDR2: MNHNS, SASEGT. The CDR3 runs to 15 residues. The CDR3 DNA is TGTGCCAGCAGTACCCGGGACAGACACAATTCACCCCTCCACTTT. Protein sequence: CASSTRDRHNSPLHF.

The gene calls are TRBV18 and TRBJ2-6; D is tentatively TRBD1 or TRBD2 (5 bases each). The CDR3 has 19 amino acids. CDR1 and CDR2 (germline): KGHSH, LQKENI. Trimming removed 0 bases from V and 0 bases from J, with 15 bases in between. Written as DNA, the CDR3 is TGTGCCAGCTCACCACCAGCGGCAGGGAGTTTCTCTGGGGCCAACGTCCTGACTTTC. Residues: CASSPPAAGSFSGANVLTF.

In nucleotides, the CDR3 is TGTGCCAGCAGTTATAATGTAGGGGTTGGAAACACCATATATTTT. This sequence encodes CASSYNVGVGNTIYF. The chain joins TRBV6-6 to TRBJ1-3; D is perhaps TRBD1 (5 bases). This CDR3 is 15 amino acids long. Germline values: CDR1 MNHNY, CDR2 SVGAGI (reference sequence). The ends were cut back, 3 bases at V and 3 bases at J, with 12 bases in the middle.

This clone was counted once. Written as DNA, the CDR3 is TGCGCCAGCAGCACCGACAGGGGCCAGAGCACTGAAGCTTTCTTT. It encodes CASSTDRGQSTEAFF. The gene calls are TRBV5-1 and TRBJ1-1; 8 bases are shared with TRBD1. The CDR3 runs 15 residues. Germline loops: CDR1 SGHRS, CDR2 YFSETQ. V lost 4 bases to trimming and J lost 4 bases; unmatched junction nucleotides: 9.

The rearrangement joins TRBV4-2 to TRBJ2-1; TRBD2 matches at 16 bases. V lost 0 bases to trimming and J lost 1 base; unmatched junction nucleotides: 6. This CDR3 is 20 amino acids long. Per germline, CDR1 LGHNA and CDR2 YNFKEQ. The CDR3, as DNA: TGTGCCAGCAGCCAAGAAGGGGGGACTAGCGGGAGGGGATCCTACAATGAGCAGTTCTTC. Translating gives CASSQEGGTSGRGSYNEQFF.

This chain uses TRBV29-1 with TRBJ1-2; perhaps TRBD1 as D (5 bases). Germline lookup yields CDR1 SQVTM and CDR2 ANQGSEA. The CDR3 contains 17 residues. Trimming removed 6 bases at V and 4 bases at J, with 27 bases between. The CDR3 is CSVEGTLQDTDPYGYTF. The CDR3 coding sequence is TGCAGCGTGGAGGGGACCTTACAGGACACGGATCCCTATGGCTACACCTTC. The entire variable domain, with the rest obtained from reference TRBV29-1 and TRBJ1-2, is as follows: SAVISQKPSRDICQRGTSLTIQCQVDSQVTMMFWYRQQPGQSLTLIATANQGSEATYESGFVIDKFPISRPNLTFSTLTVSNMSPEDSSIYLCSVEGTLQDTDPYGYTFGSGTRLTVV.

The rearrangement joins TRBV5-5 to TRBJ2-5; D is unresolved. The closer fit of TRBJ2-7 to the DNA end suggests the J call may be wrong. The CDR3 spans 16 residues. Germline V gives CDR1 SGHKS, CDR2 YYEKEE (reference sequence). The DNA of the CDR3 is TGTGCCAGCAGCAGGCCCCATTCCCGGGCTTTGAACGAGCAGTACTTC. Protein product: CASSRPHSRALNEQYF.

The CDR3 is CASSLMALNTGELFF. As DNA, the CDR3 is TGCGCCAGCAGCCTTATGGCCCTCAACACCGGGGAGCTGTTTTTT. The chain has TRBV23-1 and TRBJ2-2; D gene ambiguous. TRBV23-1 is an ORF for which the function is uncertain. The CDR3 has 15 amino acids. Trimming shortened V by 6 bases and J by 2 bases, and 13 bases separated the two germline ends.

The V and J genes are TRBV7-9 and TRBJ2-7, with TRBD1 matching over 10 bases. J was trimmed by 3 bases and V by 3 bases; bases with no gene match: 2. This CDR3 spans 14 amino acids. Germline-derived CDR1 and CDR2 are SEHNR and FQNEAQ (reference sequence). CDR3 nucleotide sequence: TGTGCCAGCAGCTTCCGGGACAGGGGCTACGAGCAGTACTTC. Translation gives CASSFRDRGYEQYF.

The gene calls are TRBV27 and TRBJ2-3; a possible D gene is TRBD2 (5 bases). V shed 0 bases and J shed 2 bases, with 18 bases lying between them. CDR3 size: 18 residues. CDR1 is MNHEY, CDR2 SMNVEV, per germline (reference sequence). The CDR3: CASSLSKSSAYSTDTQYF. CDR3 DNA sequence: TGTGCCAGCAGTTTATCGAAAAGTAGCGCCTATTCCACAGATACGCAGTATTTT.

The chain uses TRBV30 and TRBJ2-1; 7 bases are a match to TRBD2. In germline, CDR1 is GTSNPN, CDR2 SVGIG (reference sequence). After removal of 5 bases from V and 8 bases from J, the junction contained 12 bases not matched to a gene. This CDR3 has 14 amino acids. CDR3 nucleotide sequence: TGTGCCTGGGACCTGGCGGGAGAGAGGGATGAGCAGTTCTTC. This sequence encodes CAWDLAGERDEQFF.

The J gene is TRBJ2-2, the V gene TRBV9; maybe TRBD2 (5 bases). The CDR3 is made up of 14 amino acids. V lost 0 bases and J lost 6, with 9 bases in between. CDR1 is SGDLS and CDR2 is YYNGEE in the germline V gene. CDR3 sequence reads: CASSVEREPGELFF. CDR3 DNA: TGTGCCAGCAGCGTAGAGAGGGAACCCGGGGAGCTGTTTTTT. The full variable domain, its missing parts supplied by reference TRBV9 and TRBJ2-2, is DSGVTQTPKHLITATGQRVTLRCSPRSGDLSVYWYQQSLDQGLQFLIQYYNGEERAKGNILERFSAQQFPDLHSELNLSSLELGDSALYFCASSVEREPGELFFGEGSRLTVL.

In this sample, this clone turned up a few times. The chain links TRBV27 to TRBJ1-2; 7 bases fit TRBD1. The CDR3 covers 15 residues. Trimming at V came to 4 bases and at J to 8 bases, leaving 13 bases not matched to a gene. Germline V lookup: CDR1 MNHEY, CDR2 SMNVEV (reference sequence). The CDR3 nucleotides are TGTGCCAGCAGTTCCCGGACAGGTTACGGGGACGGCTACACCTTC. Amino acid sequence: CASSSRTGYGDGYTF.

This chain links TRBV18 with TRBJ2-1; a weak D match, TRBD2 (5 bases). V was cut by 3 bases and J by 1 base, with 19 bases left in between. CDR3 length: 18 amino acids. Looked up from germline, CDR1 is KGHSH and CDR2 is LQKENI. CDR3 loop: CASSPLTRRDGSYNEQFF. In DNA form, the CDR3 reads TGTGCCAGCTCACCTTTAACTAGACGAGATGGATCCTACAATGAGCAGTTCTTC.

CDR3 amino acids: CASSMGLGTNYEQYF. The CDR3 DNA follows: TGTGCCAGTAGTATGGGCCTCGGGACTAACTACGAGCAGTACTTC. The chain joins TRBV19 to TRBJ2-7; 7 bases align to TRBD2. Trimming at V came to 3 bases and at J to 3 bases, leaving 8 bases not matched to a gene. The CDR3 is made up of 15 amino acids. Germline CDR1 reads LNHDA; CDR2 reads SQIVND (reference sequence).

About this clone: The sample holds other DNA sequences that translate to the same CDR3. The CDR3 protein is CASSQPGQGTYEQYF. In DNA, the CDR3 is TGCGCCAGCAGCCAACCGGGACAGGGAACCTACGAGCAGTACTTC. The rearrangement links TRBV4-1 to TRBJ2-7; 9 bases match TRBD1. CDR3 length equals 15 residues. Trimming at V came to 2 bases and at J to 2 bases, leaving 4 bases not matched to a gene. Germline V lookup: CDR1 MGHRA, CDR2 YSYEKL.

The rearrangement joins TRBV7-9 to TRBJ2-7, with D possibly being TRBD2 (5 bases). The V end was cut by 0 bases, the J end by 7 bases, with 16 bases between. The CDR3 consists of 15 residues. The germline V gene encodes CDR1 SEHNR and CDR2 FQNEAQ (reference sequence). CDR3: CASSLAWGDSREQYF. In DNA, the CDR3 is TGTGCCAGCAGCTTAGCTTGGGGAGACTCTCGGGAGCAGTACTTC.

This clone was seen a single time. V gene TRBV2 combines with J gene TRBJ2-3; weak D call: TRBD2 (6 bases). V lost 7 bases and J 0 bases, leaving 11 bases between the germline ends. This CDR3 comprises 14 residues. Per the germline V gene, CDR1 is SNHLY and CDR2 is FYNNEI. The CDR3 reads CASKTGASTDTQYF. CDR3 DNA sequence: TGTGCCAGCAAGACGGGAGCAAGCACAGATACGCAGTATTTT.

This clone appeared a single time. The rearrangement joins TRBV5-1 to TRBJ1-3; 7 bases are shared with TRBD1. V gave up 4 bases and J gave up 4 bases; unmatched junction bases: 8. This CDR3 is 15 amino acids long. Germline CDR1 and CDR2: SGHRS and YFSETQ. CDR3 nucleotide sequence: TGCGCCAGCAGCGCTGGAGGGGGCGCGGGAAACACCATATATTTT. This sequence encodes CASSAGGGAGNTIYF.

This clone is a singleton in its sample. This chain uses TRBV19 with TRBJ2-7; maybe TRBD2 (5 bases). CDR1 and CDR2 from the germline V gene are LNHDA and SQIVND (reference sequence). V gave up 5 bases and J gave up 3 bases, with 11 bases separating them. This CDR3 comprises 13 residues. Written as DNA, the CDR3 is TGTGCCAGTAGTCCAACGGGGTTCTACGAGCAGTACTTC. Protein: CASSPTGFYEQYF. The variable domain in full, with the rest retrieved from reference TRBV19 and TRBJ2-7, is DGGITQSPKYLFRKEGQNVTLSCEQNLNHDAMYWYRQDPGQGLRLIYYSQIVNDFQKGDIAEGYSVSREKKESFPLTVTSAQKNPTAFYLCASSPTGFYEQYFGPGTRLTVT.

In the case of this clone: The same CDR3 can be traced to other DNA sequences in this sample. The V call is TRBV5-5, the J call TRBJ2-7, with TRBD1 matching over 9 bases. There are 16 residues in the CDR3. With V trimmed by 0 bases and J by 1 base, 5 bases remained unmatched. Germline V gives CDR1 SGHKS, CDR2 YYEKEE (reference sequence). The CDR3 here is CASSLEGGTGSYEQYF. CDR3 bases: TGTGCCAGCAGCTTGGAGGGGGGGACAGGGTCCTACGAGCAGTACTTC.